A single sample is the source of the 32 T cell receptor beta chains below, sequenced in a study of CD8+ T cells in alopecia areata. Treatment in this sample: oral pan-JAK inhibitor, 5-10 mg twice daily. RNA was isolated and reverse transcribed to cDNA, the sequencing template. Profiling relied on immunoSEQ multiplex PCR, and the TCRdb table lists in-frame clones only, not all of them. The sample records 270,000 or so clones, more than 45% being singletons. The material sequenced was CD4+ T cells sorted from blood, taken at week 24, from a patient treated with tofacitinib. The receptors here all came from a human donor with alopecia areata.

This clone was picked up a small number of times. The chain joins TRBV9 to TRBJ1-4; perhaps TRBD1 as D (5 bases). The CDR3 runs to 14 residues. Germline CDR1 is SGDLS and CDR2 is YYNGEE. Trimming pared 4 bases from V and 6 bases from J, leaving 13 bases between. The CDR3 sequence: CASSSSGTYEKLFF. DNA for the CDR3: TGTGCCAGCAGCTCCTCCGGGACGTATGAAAAACTGTTTTTT.

This chain joins TRBV4-2 and TRBJ2-3; D is uncertain. Germline V gene sequence: CDR1 LGHNA, CDR2 YNFKEQ. Trimming cost V 8 bases and J 0 bases, with 9 bases left between them. The CDR3 extends over 13 amino acids. The CDR3 DNA reads as TGTGCCAGCTCGCCTGGCAGCACAGATACGCAGTATTTT. It translates to CASSPGSTDTQYF.

This chain joins TRBV7-2 and TRBJ2-3; TRBD2 matches at 7 bases. Germline CDR1 is SGHTA and CDR2 is FQGNSA. Losses at the gene ends were 1 base for V and 2 bases for J; bases not matched to a gene: 3. There are 15 residues in the CDR3. The CDR3 bases are TGTGCCAGCAGCTTAGTCGGGACTAACACAGATACGCAGTATTTT. Translating it yields CASSLVGTNTDTQYF.

The CDR3 DNA sequence: TGTGCCAGCAGCGGGACTAGCGTCTCCACAGATACGCAGTATTTT. Translating it yields CASSGTSVSTDTQYF. The gene calls are TRBV11-2 and TRBJ2-3; 10 nucleotides agree with TRBD2. V shed 5 bases, J shed 2 bases, and the junction held 4 bases outside the gene matches. CDR1 is SGHAT, CDR2 FQNNGV, per germline. The length of the CDR3 is 15 residues.

V usage is TRBV5-1 and J usage is TRBJ2-1; 9 bases are shared with TRBD1. Germline CDR1 and CDR2: SGHRS and YFSETQ. V was clipped by 0 bases and J by 7 bases; unmatched bases: 11. The CDR3 consists of 17 residues. CDR3 DNA sequence: TGCGCCAGCAGCTTGGTGGGACAGGGAGGAGGGTGGAATGAGCAGTTCTTC. Translated, it gives CASSLVGQGGGWNEQFF.

The chain combines TRBV6-5 with TRBJ1-5, with 7 bases fitting TRBD1. The CDR3 loop spans 13 amino acids. The junction had 5 bases not matched to a gene; V was cut back by 7 bases and J by 5 bases. Germline V gene data show CDR1 as MNHEY and CDR2 as SVGAGI. The CDR3 bases are TGTGCCAGCACCAGGGGGGAGGATCAGCCCCAGCATTTT. Its translation is CASTRGEDQPQHF.

This clone was picked up a small number of times. This chain uses TRBV4-3 with TRBJ1-5; 8 positions agree with TRBD1. CDR3 length: 15 residues. CDR1 LGHNA and CDR2 YSLEER come from the germline V gene. V gave up 3 bases and J gave up 6 bases; unmatched junction bases: 7. The CDR3 protein is CASSQGGQGAQPQHF. The CDR3 bases are TGCGCCAGCAGCCAGGGTGGACAGGGAGCTCAGCCCCAGCATTTT.

This clone was seen a handful of times. The chain carries TRBV25-1 and TRBJ1-2, with no clear D. V was clipped by 7 bases and J by 4 bases, with 10 bases between them. The CDR3 length is 12 residues. Looked up from germline, CDR1 is MGHDK and CDR2 is SYGVNS. The CDR3 nucleotides read TGTGCCAGCACCAAGGAGGGCTATGGCTACACCTTC. This encodes CASTKEGYGYTF.

The chain couples TRBV5-4 to TRBJ2-5; the D gene is possibly TRBD2 (6 bases). This CDR3 has 15 residues. V was cut by 4 bases and J by 4 bases, with 17 bases left in between. Per the germline V gene, CDR1 is SGHNT and CDR2 is YYREEE (reference sequence). The CDR3 sequence is CASSPRTTVGETQYF. The CDR3 DNA reads TGTGCCAGCAGCCCCCGGACTACGGTAGGAGAGACCCAGTACTTC.

Note on this clone: Other nucleotide sequences from this sample produce the same CDR3. For the CDR3, the DNA is TGCAGCGTTGAGGGACGGTACACAGATACGCAGTATTTT. Translating it yields CSVEGRYTDTQYF. This chain joins TRBV29-1 and TRBJ2-3; D is possibly TRBD1 or TRBD2 (5 bases each). The V end was cut by 3 bases, the J end by 2 bases, with 9 bases between. CDR1 SQVTM and CDR2 ANQGSEA come from the germline V gene. This CDR3 has 13 residues.

This clone was detected a few times. This chain joins TRBV18 and TRBJ1-4, with TRBD1 matching 10 bases. This CDR3 comprises 15 residues. Germline V lookup: CDR1 KGHSH, CDR2 LQKENI. V shed 6 bases and J 8 bases; nucleotides not matched to a gene: 9. DNA of the CDR3: TGTGCCAGCTCGTCGATCGGGACAGGGGACGAAAAACTGTTTTTT. It encodes CASSSIGTGDEKLFF.

The V gene is TRBV9, the J gene TRBJ1-2; no firm D call. This CDR3 comprises 13 residues. The germline V gene encodes CDR1 SGDLS and CDR2 YYNGEE. V gave up 0 bases and J gave up 4 bases, with 7 bases separating them. CDR3 nucleotides: TGTGCCAGCAGCGTAGAGGCTGGCTATGGCTACACCTTC. Amino acids: CASSVEAGYGYTF. Using reference TRBV9 and TRBJ1-2 for the parts outside the CDR3, the full variable domain is DSGVTQTPKHLITATGQRVTLRCSPRSGDLSVYWYQQSLDQGLQFLIQYYNGEERAKGNILERFSAQQFPDLHSELNLSSLELGDSALYFCASSVEAGYGYTFGSGTRLTVV.

The chain employs TRBV5-1 and TRBJ2-1, with 12 nucleotides matching TRBD1. Trimming took 4 bases from V and 9 from J; bases not matched to a gene: 11. The germline gives CDR1 SGHRS, CDR2 YFSETQ. This CDR3 is 16 amino acids long. The CDR3 reads CASSPGMGQGAVEQFF. DNA of the CDR3: TGCGCCAGCAGCCCCGGGATGGGACAGGGGGCGGTTGAGCAGTTCTTC. Full variable domain (outside the CDR3, taken from reference TRBV5-1 and TRBJ2-1): KAGVTQTPRYLIKTRGQQVTLSCSPISGHRSVSWYQQTPGQGLQFLFEYFSETQRNKGNFPGRFSGRQFSNSRSEMNVSTLELGDSALYLCASSPGMGQGAVEQFFGPGTRLTVL.

The V and J genes are TRBV25-1 and TRBJ2-1; possible D gene TRBD2, 5 bases. The germline V and J ends were trimmed by 4 bases and 8 bases, with 12 bases remaining between them. There are 13 residues in the CDR3. Germline V gene lookup returns CDR1 MGHDK and CDR2 SYGVNS. The CDR3 sequence: CASSAPSRDEQFF. The CDR3, as DNA: TGTGCCAGCAGTGCACCCTCGAGGGATGAGCAGTTCTTC.

This clone was detected only a few times. This chain joins TRBV7-2 and TRBJ2-5, with D possibly matching TRBD2 (6 bases). CDR3 length equals 16 residues. The germline V gene has CDR1 SGHTA and CDR2 FQGNSA. The V end was cut by 5 bases, the J end by 3 bases, with 19 bases between. The CDR3 region has the DNA TGTGCCAGCAGCCCCGTCCTCGGGGGATCGAAAGAGACCCAGTACTTC. It translates to CASSPVLGGSKETQYF.

The rearrangement uses TRBV27 and TRBJ1-2, with TRBD1 identical over 10 bases. The CDR3 has 14 amino acids. Germline V gene lookup returns CDR1 MNHEY and CDR2 SMNVEV (reference sequence). With 5 bases clipped from V and 7 bases from J, the junction kept 7 bases outside the gene matches. This CDR3 reads CASSPRQGAGGYTF. The CDR3 DNA follows: TGTGCCAGCAGTCCAAGACAGGGGGCGGGTGGCTACACCTTC.

CDR3 region: CASSWREFRSEQYF. In nucleotides, the CDR3 is TGTGCCAGCAGTTGGAGGGAGTTTAGGAGCGAGCAGTACTTC. This rearrangement joins TRBV7-8 to TRBJ2-7; a possible D gene is TRBD2 (6 bases). Trimming took off 6 bases at V and 6 bases at J, with 18 bases between the two ends. The CDR3 is made up of 14 amino acids. Germline CDR1 is SGHVS and CDR2 is FQNEAQ.

This clone was seen only a few times. V usage is TRBV18 and J usage is TRBJ1-2, with a weak D call TRBD1 (5 bases). CDR1 and CDR2 (germline): KGHSH, LQKENI. Trimming took off 2 bases at V and 4 bases at J, with 14 bases between the two ends. The CDR3 has 15 amino acids. The CDR3 region is CASSPFGGEPYGYTF. CDR3 DNA sequence: TGTGCCAGCTCACCATTCGGAGGGGAGCCCTATGGCTACACCTTC.

The V gene is TRBV15, the J gene TRBJ1-4; D is possibly TRBD1 (5 bases). The V end was cut by 1 base, the J end by 8 bases, with 17 bases between. Germline CDR1 LNHNV, CDR2 YYDKDF (reference sequence). The CDR3 consists of 16 residues. The CDR3, as DNA: TGTGCCACCAGCAGAGGCGTCGCCAGGGTACGGGAAAAACTGTTTTTT. It translates to CATSRGVARVREKLFF.

The chain recombines TRBV7-8 with TRBJ1-1; perhaps TRBD1 as D (5 bases). CDR1 is SGHVS, CDR2 FQNEAQ, per germline. V was shortened by 6 bases and J by 3 bases, with 14 bases between the two germline ends. This CDR3 spans 14 amino acids. The CDR3 DNA is TGTGCCAGCAGTAAAGGGGAACGGTACACTGAAGCTTTCTTT. Its translation is CASSKGERYTEAFF.

The chain links TRBV28 to TRBJ2-6; D is perhaps TRBD2 (5 bases). CDR1 is MDHEN, CDR2 SYDVKM, per germline. V lost 5 bases and J lost 2, with 16 bases in between. CDR3 length equals 17 residues. In DNA, the CDR3 is TGTGCCAGCAGTCCGGGAAAGGGAAGGGCTGGGGCCAACGTCCTGACTTTC. Protein sequence: CASSPGKGRAGANVLTF.

The rearrangement uses TRBV7-9 and TRBJ1-6, with D uncertain. The CDR3 contains 13 residues. Trimming stripped 4 bases from V and 8 bases from J, with 9 bases between. Germline V gene lookup returns CDR1 SEHNR and CDR2 FQNEAQ (reference sequence). The CDR3 reads CASSSDLDSPLHF. The CDR3 nucleotides read TGTGCCAGCAGCTCCGATCTGGATTCACCCCTCCACTTT.

The gene calls are TRBV4-2 and TRBJ2-1, with 11 bases that match TRBD1. Per germline, CDR1 LGHNA and CDR2 YNFKEQ. V was pared by 4 bases and J by 7 bases, with 3 bases of the junction left unmatched. The CDR3 covers 14 residues. In DNA, the CDR3 is TGTGCCAGCAGCCGGGACAGGGGGAAAAATGAGCAGTTCTTC. Amino acids: CASSRDRGKNEQFF.

This chain uses TRBV18 with TRBJ2-5; D unclear. Germline V gene sequence: CDR1 KGHSH, CDR2 LQKENI. The CDR3 extends over 15 amino acids. The V gene lost 4 bases and the J gene lost 0 bases, with 12 bases spanning the gap. CDR3 sequence reads: CASSLDRKYQETQYF. Here the CDR3 DNA reads TGTGCCAGCTCACTCGATAGGAAGTACCAAGAGACCCAGTACTTC.

The V gene is TRBV27, the J gene TRBJ2-5; D is possibly TRBD1 or TRBD2 (5 bases each). The CDR3 has 13 amino acids. Per germline, CDR1 MNHEY and CDR2 SMNVEV (reference sequence). With 2 bases removed from V and 4 bases from J, the gap between germline ends came to 8 bases. In DNA, the CDR3 is TGTGCCAGCAGTTTAACAGGAGGAGAGACCCAGTACTTC. This codes for CASSLTGGETQYF.

The genes are TRBV6-1 and TRBJ1-2; D is undetermined. CDR1 and CDR2 from the germline V gene are MNHNS and SASEGT. The length of the CDR3 is 12 residues. Trimming removed 6 bases at V and 8 bases at J, with 13 bases between. Here the CDR3 DNA reads TGTGCCAGCAGCGAACATTCTTGGGGCTACACCTTC. Translated: CASSEHSWGYTF.

The J gene is TRBJ2-1, the V gene TRBV28; D unclear. This CDR3 is built from 12 residues. In germline, CDR1 is MDHEN, CDR2 SYDVKM. The CDR3 DNA reads as TGTGGGCTCATGGGCTCCTACAATGAGCAGTTCTTC. Translation: CGLMGSYNEQFF.

A remark on this clone: Distinct nucleotide sequences in the sample also encode this CDR3. V and J are TRBV7-9 and TRBJ1-5; unclear D gene. Germline V gene sequence: CDR1 SEHNR, CDR2 FQNEAQ (reference sequence). The CDR3 consists of 13 residues. V was trimmed by 5 bases and J by 5 bases, leaving 10 bases between them. CDR3 bases: TGTGCCAGCAGCGTCTCCAGAGATCAGCCCCAGCATTTT. Its translation is CASSVSRDQPQHF.

This chain links TRBV5-1 with TRBJ2-3; 9 nucleotides match TRBD2. From germline, CDR1 is SGHRS and CDR2 YFSETQ. The CDR3 loop spans 15 amino acids. Trimming removed 4 bases from V and 1 base from J; junction bases left unmatched: 4. CDR3 DNA: TGCGCCAGCAGCGTCGGGACTAGCCGCACAGATACGCAGTATTTT. This translates into CASSVGTSRTDTQYF.

This chain joins TRBV30 and TRBJ1-4, with TRBD1 matching 8 bases. The CDR3 is 13 amino acids. V trimming: 8 bases; J trimming: 6 bases; junction bases outside the gene matches: 8. The germline gives CDR1 GTSNPN, CDR2 SVGIG (reference sequence). The CDR3 coding sequence is TGTGCCAGCCGGTCGACAGGGGATGAAAAACTGTTTTTT. Its translation is CASRSTGDEKLFF. The full variable domain, rest sourced from reference TRBV30 and TRBJ1-4, is SQTIHQWPATLVQPVGSPLSLECTVEGTSNPNLYWYRQAAGRGLQLLFYSVGIGQISSEVPQNLSASRPQDRQFILSSKKLLLSDSGFYLCASRSTGDEKLFFGSGTQLSVL.

The chain has TRBV9 and TRBJ2-7; TRBD1 is a possible D gene (6 bases). V lost 4 bases and J 6 bases, leaving 20 bases between the germline ends. Germline CDR1 reads SGDLS; CDR2 reads YYNGEE. CDR3 length: 15 residues. The CDR3 spells CASSPLGQGYSEQYF. The CDR3 DNA sequence: TGTGCCAGCAGCCCCCTTGGGCAGGGGTACAGCGAGCAGTACTTC.

The chain carries TRBV29-1 and TRBJ1-5; perhaps TRBD1 as D (5 bases). The CDR3 is 15 residues long. Germline V gives CDR1 SQVTM, CDR2 ANQGSEA. V was shortened by 4 bases and J by 4 bases, with 17 bases between the two germline ends. The DNA of the CDR3 is TGCAGCGTTGCAGATAGGGCAGGGAGGAATCAGCCCCAGCATTTT. The encoded protein is CSVADRAGRNQPQHF.